This T cell receptor (beta chain) was captured in a study of T cell responses to AZD1222 COVID-19 vaccine. Study findings and constraints: The reported proportion of spike-specific TCRs targeting unmutated variant regions was nearly half. No repertoire was sampled before or during the peak T cell response, only after it.

TCRdb's copy holds only in-frame clones and misses some; the assay was immunoSEQ multiplex PCR. This table has about 130,000 clones, approximately 85% appearing once. Concerning this clone itself: What it binds is not known.

V trimming: 4 bases; J trimming: 7 bases; junction bases outside the gene matches: 9. The germline CDR1 and CDR2 sequences are SGHRS and YFSETQ. The CDR3 covers 14 residues. The clonotype was recovered from an adult in good health. The input for sequencing was peripheral blood, taken on day 0 of AZD1222 vaccination. This chain connects TRBV5-1 to TRBJ2-7; TRBD1 matches 9 bases. The CDR3 region is CASSLTGGQGEQYF. Written as DNA, the CDR3 is TGCGCCAGCAGCCTGACAGGGGGTCAGGGTGAGCAGTACTTC.